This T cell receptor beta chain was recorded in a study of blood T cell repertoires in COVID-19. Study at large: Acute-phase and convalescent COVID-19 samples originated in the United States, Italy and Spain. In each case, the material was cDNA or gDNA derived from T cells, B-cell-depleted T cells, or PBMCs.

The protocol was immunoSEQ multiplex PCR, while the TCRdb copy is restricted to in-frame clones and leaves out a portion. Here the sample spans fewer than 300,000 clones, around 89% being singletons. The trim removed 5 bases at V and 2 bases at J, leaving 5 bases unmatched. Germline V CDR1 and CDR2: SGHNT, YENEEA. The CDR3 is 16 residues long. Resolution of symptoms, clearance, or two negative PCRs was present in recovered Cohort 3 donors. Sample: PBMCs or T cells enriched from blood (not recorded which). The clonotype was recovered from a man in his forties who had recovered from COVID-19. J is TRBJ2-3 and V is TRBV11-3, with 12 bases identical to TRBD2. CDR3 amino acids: CASSPRLAGVTDTQYF. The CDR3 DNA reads TGTGCCAGCAGCCCTAGACTAGCGGGGGTCACAGATACGCAGTATTTT.